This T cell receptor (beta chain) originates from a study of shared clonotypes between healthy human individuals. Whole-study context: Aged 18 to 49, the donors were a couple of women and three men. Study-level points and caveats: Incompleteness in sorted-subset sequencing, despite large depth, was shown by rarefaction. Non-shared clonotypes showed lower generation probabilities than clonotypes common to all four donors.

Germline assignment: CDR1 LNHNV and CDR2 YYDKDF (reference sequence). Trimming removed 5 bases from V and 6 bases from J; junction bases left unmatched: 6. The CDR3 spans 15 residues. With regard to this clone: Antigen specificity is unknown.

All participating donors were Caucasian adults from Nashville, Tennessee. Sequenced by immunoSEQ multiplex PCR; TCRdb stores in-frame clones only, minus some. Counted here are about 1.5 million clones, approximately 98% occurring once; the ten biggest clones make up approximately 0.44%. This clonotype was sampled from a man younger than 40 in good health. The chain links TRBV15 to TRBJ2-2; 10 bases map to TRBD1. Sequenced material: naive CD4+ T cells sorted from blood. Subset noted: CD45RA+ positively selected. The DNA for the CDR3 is TGTGCCACCAGCGGTGACAGGGGGCGCGCCGGGGAGCTGTTTTTT. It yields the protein CATSGDRGRAGELFF.